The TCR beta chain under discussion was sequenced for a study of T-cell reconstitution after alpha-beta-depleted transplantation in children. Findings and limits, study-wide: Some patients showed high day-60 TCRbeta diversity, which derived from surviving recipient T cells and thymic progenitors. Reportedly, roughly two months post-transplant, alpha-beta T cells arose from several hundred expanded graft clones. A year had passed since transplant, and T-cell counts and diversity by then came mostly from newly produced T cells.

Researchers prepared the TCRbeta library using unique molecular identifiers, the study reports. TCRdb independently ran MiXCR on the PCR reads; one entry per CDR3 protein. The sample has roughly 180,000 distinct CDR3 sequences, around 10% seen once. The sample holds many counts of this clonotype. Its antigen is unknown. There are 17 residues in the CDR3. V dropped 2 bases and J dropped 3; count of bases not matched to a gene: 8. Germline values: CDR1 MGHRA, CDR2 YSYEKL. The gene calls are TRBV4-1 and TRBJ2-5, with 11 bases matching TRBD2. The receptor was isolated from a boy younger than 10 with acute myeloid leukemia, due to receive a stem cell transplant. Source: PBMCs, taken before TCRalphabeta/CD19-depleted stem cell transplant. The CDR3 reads CASSQSRELAGEETQYF. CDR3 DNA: TGCGCCAGCAGCCAATCCCGAGAACTAGCGGGGGAAGAGACCCAGTACTTC.